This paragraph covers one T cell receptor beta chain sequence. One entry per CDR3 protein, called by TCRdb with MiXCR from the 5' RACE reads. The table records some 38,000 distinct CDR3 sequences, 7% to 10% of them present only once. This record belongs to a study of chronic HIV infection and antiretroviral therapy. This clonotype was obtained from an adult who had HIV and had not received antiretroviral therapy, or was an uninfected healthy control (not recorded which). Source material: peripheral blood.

For the CDR3, the DNA is TGTGCCACCAGCAGATCGGCGGGAGAAAGCGAGCAGTACTTC. Protein: CATSRSAGESEQYF. The rearrangement uses TRBV15 and TRBJ2-7, with 7 bases lining up with TRBD2. V lost 2 bases to trimming and J lost 6 bases; unmatched junction nucleotides: 7. The CDR3 has 14 residues. Looked up from germline, CDR1 is LNHNV and CDR2 is YYDKDF (reference sequence). Using reference TRBV15 and TRBJ2-7 for the parts outside the CDR3, the full variable domain is DAMVIQNPRYQVTQFGKPVTLSCSQTLNHNVMYWYQQKSSQAPKLLFHYYDKDFNNEADTPDNFQSRRPNTSFCFLDIRSPGLGDTAMYLCATSRSAGESEQYFGPGTRLTVT.